The T cell receptor beta chain under discussion was sequenced for a study of OX40 agonist ivuxolimab in advanced cancers. Study-level information: The treatment was a fully human IgG2 OX40 agonist, ivuxolimab. Patient treatment consisted of intravenous ivuxolimab administration every 2 weeks at 0.01 to 10 mg/kg.

The data were produced by immunoSEQ multiplex PCR, yet TCRdb's version contains in-frame clones alone and is incomplete. Here the sample spans just under 65,000 clones, about 90% being singletons. V was pared by 0 bases and J by 7 bases, with 7 bases of the junction left unmatched. Germline loops: CDR1 KGHSH, CDR2 LQKENI. The CDR3 loop spans 16 amino acids. This receptor was identified in an adult with an advanced solid tumor such as melanoma, head and neck, liver or kidney cancer. Sequenced here: CD4+ or CD8+ T cells sorted from blood, sampled in a trial of the OX40 agonist ivuxolimab. The gene calls are TRBV18 and TRBJ2-7; 12 positions agree with TRBD1. The CDR3 DNA sequence: TGTGCCAGCTCACCACCGAGGGGACAGGGGGCAAGGGAGCAGTACTTC. Translated, it gives CASSPPRGQGAREQYF.